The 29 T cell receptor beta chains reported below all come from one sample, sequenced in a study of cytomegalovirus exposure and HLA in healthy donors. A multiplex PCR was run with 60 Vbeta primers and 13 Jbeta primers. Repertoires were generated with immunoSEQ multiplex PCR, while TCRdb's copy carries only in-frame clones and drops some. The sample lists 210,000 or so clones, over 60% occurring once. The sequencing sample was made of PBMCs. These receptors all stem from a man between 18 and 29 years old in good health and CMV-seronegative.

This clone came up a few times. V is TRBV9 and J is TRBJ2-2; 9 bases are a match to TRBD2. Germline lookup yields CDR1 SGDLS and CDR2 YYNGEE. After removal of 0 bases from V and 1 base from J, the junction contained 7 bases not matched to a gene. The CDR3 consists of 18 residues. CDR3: CASSVGHSGRMNTGELFF. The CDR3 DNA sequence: TGTGCCAGCAGCGTAGGTCATAGCGGGAGAATGAACACCGGGGAGCTGTTTTTT.

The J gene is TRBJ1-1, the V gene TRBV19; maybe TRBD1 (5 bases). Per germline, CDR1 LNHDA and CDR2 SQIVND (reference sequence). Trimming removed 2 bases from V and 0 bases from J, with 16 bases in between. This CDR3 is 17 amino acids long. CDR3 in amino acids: CASSILEGTRMNTEAFF. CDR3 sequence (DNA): TGTGCCAGTAGTATATTGGAAGGGACTAGGATGAACACTGAAGCTTTCTTT.

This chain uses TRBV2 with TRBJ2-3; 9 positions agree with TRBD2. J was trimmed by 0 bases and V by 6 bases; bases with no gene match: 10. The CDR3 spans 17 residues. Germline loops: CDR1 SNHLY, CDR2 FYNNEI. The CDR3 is CASRGGGGSGSTDTQYF. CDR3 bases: TGTGCCAGCAGGGGCGGGGGGGGGAGCGGTAGCACAGATACGCAGTATTTT.

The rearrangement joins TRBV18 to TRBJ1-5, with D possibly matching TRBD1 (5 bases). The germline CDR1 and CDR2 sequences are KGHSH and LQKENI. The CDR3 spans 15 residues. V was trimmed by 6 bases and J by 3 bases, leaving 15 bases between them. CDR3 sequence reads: CASSLNQGNNQPQHF. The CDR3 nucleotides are TGTGCCAGCTCGCTGAATCAGGGCAACAATCAGCCCCAGCATTTT.

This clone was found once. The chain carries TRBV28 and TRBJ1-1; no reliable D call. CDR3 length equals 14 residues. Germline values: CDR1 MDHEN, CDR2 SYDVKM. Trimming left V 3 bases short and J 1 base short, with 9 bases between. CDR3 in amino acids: CASSFVTPNTEAFF. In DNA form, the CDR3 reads TGTGCCAGCAGTTTTGTGACACCGAACACTGAAGCTTTCTTT.

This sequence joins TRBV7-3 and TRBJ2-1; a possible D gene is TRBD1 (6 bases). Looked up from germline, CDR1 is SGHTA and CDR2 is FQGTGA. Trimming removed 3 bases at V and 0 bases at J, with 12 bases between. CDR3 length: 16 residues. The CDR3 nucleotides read TGTGCCAGCAGCTTGAACAGACAGGCCTCCTACAATGAGCAGTTCTTC. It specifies CASSLNRQASYNEQFF.

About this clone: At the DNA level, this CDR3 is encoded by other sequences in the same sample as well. The CDR3 protein is CASTGSSVNTEAFF. The CDR3, as DNA: TGTGCCAGCACAGGGTCTTCAGTGAACACTGAAGCTTTCTTT. The rearrangement uses TRBV28 and TRBJ1-1, with D tentatively TRBD1 (5 bases). Germline V gene sequence: CDR1 MDHEN, CDR2 SYDVKM. With 7 bases removed from V and 0 bases from J, the gap between germline ends came to 12 bases. The CDR3 runs 14 residues.

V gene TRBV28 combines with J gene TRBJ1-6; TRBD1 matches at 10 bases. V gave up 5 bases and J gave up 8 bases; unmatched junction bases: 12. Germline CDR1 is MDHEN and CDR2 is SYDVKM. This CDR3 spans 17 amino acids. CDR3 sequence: CASSPSRQGAMDSPLHF. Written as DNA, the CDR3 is TGTGCCAGCAGTCCATCCCGACAGGGGGCGATGGATTCACCCCTCCACTTT. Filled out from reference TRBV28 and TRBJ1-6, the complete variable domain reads DVKVTQSSRYLVKRTGEKVFLECVQDMDHENMFWYRQDPGLGLRLIYFSYDVKMKEKGDIPEGYSVSREKKERFSLILESASTNQTSMYLCASSPSRQGAMDSPLHFGNGTRLTVT.

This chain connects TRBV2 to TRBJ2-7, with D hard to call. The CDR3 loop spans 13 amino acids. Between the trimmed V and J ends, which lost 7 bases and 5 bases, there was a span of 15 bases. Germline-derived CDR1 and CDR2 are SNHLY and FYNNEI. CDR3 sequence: CASTTSDVHEQYF. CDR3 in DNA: TGTGCCAGCACGACGAGCGATGTCCACGAGCAGTACTTC. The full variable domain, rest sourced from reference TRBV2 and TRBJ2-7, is EPEVTQTPSHQVTQMGQEVILRCVPISNHLYFYWYRQILGQKVEFLVSFYNNEISEKSEIFDDQFSVERPDGSNFTLKIRSTKLEDSAMYFCASTTSDVHEQYFGPGTRLTVT.

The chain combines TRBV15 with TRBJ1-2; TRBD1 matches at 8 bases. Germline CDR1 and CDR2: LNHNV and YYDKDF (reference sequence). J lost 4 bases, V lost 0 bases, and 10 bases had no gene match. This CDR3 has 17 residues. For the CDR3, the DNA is TGTGCCACCAGCAGAGATGACAGGGGCCCGTCGAGCTATGGCTACACCTTC. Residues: CATSRDDRGPSSYGYTF.

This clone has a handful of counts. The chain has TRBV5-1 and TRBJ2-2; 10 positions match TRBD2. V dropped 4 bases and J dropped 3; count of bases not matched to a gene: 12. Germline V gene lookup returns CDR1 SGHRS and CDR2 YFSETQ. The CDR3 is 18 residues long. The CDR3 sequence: CASSDGLAVASDTGELFF. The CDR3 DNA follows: TGCGCCAGCAGCGACGGACTAGCGGTCGCATCTGACACCGGGGAGCTGTTTTTT.

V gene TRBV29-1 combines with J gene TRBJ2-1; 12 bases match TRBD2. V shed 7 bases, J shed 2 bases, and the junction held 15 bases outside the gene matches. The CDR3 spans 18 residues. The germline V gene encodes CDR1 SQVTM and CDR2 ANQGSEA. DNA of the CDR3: TGCAGCGCCAGCGGTCGGACTAGCGGGAATGGGCCCTACAATGAGCAGTTCTTC. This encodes CSASGRTSGNGPYNEQFF.

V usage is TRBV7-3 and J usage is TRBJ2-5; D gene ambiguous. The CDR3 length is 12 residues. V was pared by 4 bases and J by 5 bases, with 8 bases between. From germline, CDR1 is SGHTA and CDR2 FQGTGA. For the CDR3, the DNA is TGTGCCAGCAGCTCGTCGGGTGAGACCCAGTACTTC. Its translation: CASSSSGETQYF.

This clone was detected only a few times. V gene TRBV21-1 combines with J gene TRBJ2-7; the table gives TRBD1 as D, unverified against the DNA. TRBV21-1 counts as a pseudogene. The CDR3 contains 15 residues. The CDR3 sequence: CASSNGQGRTYEQYF. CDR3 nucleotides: TGTGCCAGCAGCAACGGACAGGGTAGGACCTACGAGCAGTACTTC.

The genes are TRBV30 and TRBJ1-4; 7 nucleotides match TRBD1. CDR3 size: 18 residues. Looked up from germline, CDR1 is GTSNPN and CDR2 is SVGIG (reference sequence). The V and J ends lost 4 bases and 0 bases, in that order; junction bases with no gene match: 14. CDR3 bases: TGTGCCTGGACCCCTAGTAGGGGGCCCTCGCCAACTAATGAAAAACTGTTTTTT. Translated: CAWTPSRGPSPTNEKLFF.

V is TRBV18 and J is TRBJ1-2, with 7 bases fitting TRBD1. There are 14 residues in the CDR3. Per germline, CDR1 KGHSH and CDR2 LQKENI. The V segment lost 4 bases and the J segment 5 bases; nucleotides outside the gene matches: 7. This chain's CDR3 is CASSRSDRTYGYTF. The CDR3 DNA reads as TGTGCCAGCTCACGGTCGGACAGGACTTATGGCTACACCTTC.

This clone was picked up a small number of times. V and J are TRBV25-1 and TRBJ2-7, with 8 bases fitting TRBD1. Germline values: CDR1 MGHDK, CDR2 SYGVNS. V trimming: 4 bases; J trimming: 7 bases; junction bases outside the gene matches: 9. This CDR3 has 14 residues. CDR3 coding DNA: TGTGCCAGCAGTGTGCCAGGGGGCGCGGAGGAGCAGTACTTC. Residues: CASSVPGGAEEQYF.

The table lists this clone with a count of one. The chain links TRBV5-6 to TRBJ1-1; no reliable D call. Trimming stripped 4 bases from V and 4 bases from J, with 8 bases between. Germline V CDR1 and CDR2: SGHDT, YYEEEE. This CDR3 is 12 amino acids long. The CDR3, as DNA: TGTGCCAGCAGCCTCAGCGGCACTGAAGCTTTCTTT. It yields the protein CASSLSGTEAFF.

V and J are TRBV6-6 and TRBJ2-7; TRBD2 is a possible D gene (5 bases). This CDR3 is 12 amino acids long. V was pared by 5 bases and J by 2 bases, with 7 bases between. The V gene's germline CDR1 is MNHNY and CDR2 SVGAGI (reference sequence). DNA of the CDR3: TGTGCCAGCAGTCGGGGAACCTACGAGCAGTACTTC. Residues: CASSRGTYEQYF.

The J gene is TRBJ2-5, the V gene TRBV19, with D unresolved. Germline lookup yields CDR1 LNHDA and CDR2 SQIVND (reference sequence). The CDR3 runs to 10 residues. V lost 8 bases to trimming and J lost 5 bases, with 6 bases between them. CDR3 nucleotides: TGTGCCAGTGGTGAGGAGACCCAGTACTTC. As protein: CASGEETQYF. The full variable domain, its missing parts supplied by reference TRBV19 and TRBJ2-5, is DGGITQSPKYLFRKEGQNVTLSCEQNLNHDAMYWYRQDPGQGLRLIYYSQIVNDFQKGDIAEGYSVSREKKESFPLTVTSAQKNPTAFYLCASGEETQYFGPGTRLLVL.

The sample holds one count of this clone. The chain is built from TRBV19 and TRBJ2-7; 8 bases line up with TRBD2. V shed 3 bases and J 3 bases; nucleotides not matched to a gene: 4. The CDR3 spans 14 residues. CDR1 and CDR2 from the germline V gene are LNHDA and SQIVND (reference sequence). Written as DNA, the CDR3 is TGTGCCAGTAGTATGTATGGGACTAGCTACGAGCAGTACTTC. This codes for CASSMYGTSYEQYF.

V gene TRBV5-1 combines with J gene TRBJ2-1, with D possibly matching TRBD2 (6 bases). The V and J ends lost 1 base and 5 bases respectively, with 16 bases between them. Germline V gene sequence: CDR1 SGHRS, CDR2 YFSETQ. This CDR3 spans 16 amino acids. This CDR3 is CASSLSLLAVNNEQFF. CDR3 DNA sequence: TGCGCCAGCAGCTTGTCGTTACTAGCAGTAAACAATGAGCAGTTCTTC.

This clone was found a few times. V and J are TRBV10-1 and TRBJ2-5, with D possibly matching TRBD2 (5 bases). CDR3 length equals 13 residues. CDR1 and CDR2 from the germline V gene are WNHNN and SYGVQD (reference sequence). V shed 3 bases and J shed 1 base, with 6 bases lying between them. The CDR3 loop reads CASSDSGQETQYF. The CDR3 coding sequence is TGCGCCAGCAGTGACAGCGGCCAAGAGACCCAGTACTTC.

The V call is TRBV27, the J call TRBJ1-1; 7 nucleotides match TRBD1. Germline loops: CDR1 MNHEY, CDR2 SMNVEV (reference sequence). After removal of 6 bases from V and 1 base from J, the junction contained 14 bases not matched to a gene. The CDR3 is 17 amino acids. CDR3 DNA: TGTGCCAGCAGCGCGAGACAGGGTGGCGCTGGGAACACTGAAGCTTTCTTT. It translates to CASSARQGGAGNTEAFF.

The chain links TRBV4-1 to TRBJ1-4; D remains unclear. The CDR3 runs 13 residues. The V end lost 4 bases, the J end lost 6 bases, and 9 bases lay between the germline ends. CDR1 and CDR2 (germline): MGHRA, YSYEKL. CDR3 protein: CASSRAPDEKLFF. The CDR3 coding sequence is TGCGCCAGCAGCCGGGCGCCGGATGAAAAACTGTTTTTT.

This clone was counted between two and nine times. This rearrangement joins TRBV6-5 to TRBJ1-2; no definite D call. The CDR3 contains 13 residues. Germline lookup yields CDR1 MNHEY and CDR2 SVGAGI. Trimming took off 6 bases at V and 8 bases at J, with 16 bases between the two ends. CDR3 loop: CASSLGSGYGYTF. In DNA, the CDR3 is TGTGCCAGCAGCCTCGGGTCCGGCTACGGCTACACCTTC.

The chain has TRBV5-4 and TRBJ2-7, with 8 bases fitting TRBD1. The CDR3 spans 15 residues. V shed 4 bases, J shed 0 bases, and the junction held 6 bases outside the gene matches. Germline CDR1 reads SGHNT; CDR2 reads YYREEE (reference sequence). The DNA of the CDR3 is TGTGCCAGCAGCGTCGGACAGGGTATCTCCTACGAGCAGTACTTC. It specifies CASSVGQGISYEQYF.

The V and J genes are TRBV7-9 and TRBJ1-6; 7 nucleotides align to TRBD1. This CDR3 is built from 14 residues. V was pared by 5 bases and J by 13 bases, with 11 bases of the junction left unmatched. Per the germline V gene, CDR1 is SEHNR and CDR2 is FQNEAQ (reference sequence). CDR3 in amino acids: CASSPTDREAPLHF. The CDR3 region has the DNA TGTGCCAGCAGCCCAACCGACAGGGAAGCCCCCCTCCACTTT.

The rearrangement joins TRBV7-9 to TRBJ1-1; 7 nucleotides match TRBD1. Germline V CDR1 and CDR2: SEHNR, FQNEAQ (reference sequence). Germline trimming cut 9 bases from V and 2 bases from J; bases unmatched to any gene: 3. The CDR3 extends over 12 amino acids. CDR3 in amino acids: CARGQINTEAFF. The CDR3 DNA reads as TGTGCCAGGGGACAGATTAACACTGAAGCTTTCTTT.